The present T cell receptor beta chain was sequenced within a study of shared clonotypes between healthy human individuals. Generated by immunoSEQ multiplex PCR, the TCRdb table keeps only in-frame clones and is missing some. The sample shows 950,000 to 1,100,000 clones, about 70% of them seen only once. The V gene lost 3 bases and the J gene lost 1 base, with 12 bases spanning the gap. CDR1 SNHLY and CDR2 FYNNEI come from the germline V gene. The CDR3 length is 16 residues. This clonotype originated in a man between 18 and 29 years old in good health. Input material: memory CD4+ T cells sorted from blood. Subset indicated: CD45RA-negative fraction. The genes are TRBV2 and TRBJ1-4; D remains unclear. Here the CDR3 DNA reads TGTGCCAGCAGTGACACCTTACGGATAACTAATGAAAAACTGTTTTTT. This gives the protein CASSDTLRITNEKLFF.